The entry that follows covers one T cell receptor (beta chain) sequence. The antigen is undetermined. The template used for profiling TCR beta VDJ and CDR3 was genomic DNA. TCRdb ran MiXCR on the reads and lists one entry per CDR3 protein. The sample lists about 120,000 distinct CDR3 sequences, under 60% seen once, with around 29% in the top ten. This entry is derived from a study of CD8+CD57+ T cells in acquired aplastic anemia. At the level of the study: Recorded DNA amounts for sorted CD4+ and CD8+ cells had an average of roughly 3.4 ug. General study findings and limits: Some 30 shared CD8+ CDR3s appeared highly expressed within patients' immunodominant clones.

Patients chosen for sequencing had shown CD8+CD57+ cell expansion by flow cytometry. This receptor was identified in a human donor with aplastic anemia. Material for sequencing was sorted CD4+, CD8+, or CD8+CD57+ T cells (not recorded which) from PBMCs.

The CDR3: CASRQRGSADTQYF. CDR3 bases: TGTGCCAGCAGACAAAGGGGCTCCGCAGATACGCAGTATTTT. The chain uses TRBV7-2 and TRBJ2-3; a weak D match, TRBD1 (5 bases). Looked up from germline, CDR1 is SGHTA and CDR2 is FQGNSA. Trimming left V 6 bases short and J 4 bases short, with 14 bases between. This CDR3 comprises 14 residues. The full variable domain, in which reference TRBV7-2 and TRBJ2-3 provide the parts outside the CDR3, is GAGVSQSPSNKVTEKGKDVELRCDPISGHTALYWYRQSLGQGLEFLIYFQGNSAPDKSGLPSDRFSAERTGGSVSTLTIQRTQQEDSAVYLCASRQRGSADTQYFGPGTRLTVL.